This TCR beta chain was retrieved from a study of vaccination and CD4 T cells after COVID-19. Turning to the study itself: Overlapping peptides of the spike proteins of SARS-CoV-2, HCoV-NL63, HCoV-OC43 and HCoV-229E were used for cell stimulation.

The CDR3 length is 13 residues. Trimming took 8 bases from V and 2 from J, leaving 12 bases between them. Germline CDR1 and CDR2: LNHDA and SQIVND (reference sequence). As for this clonotype: Its specificity is not known.

Indicated treatment: roughly 10-day PBMC culture with coronavirus spike peptide pools or control peptides (ViraFEST assay). Antigen-specific T cells were expanded with peptide pools by ViraFEST, and TCRs were then sequenced. The Oncomine TCR Beta short-read assay generated sequence data from the DNA of cultured CD4+ T cells. TCRdb passed the PCR reads through MiXCR, listing each CDR3 protein once. Among around 19,000 distinct CDR3 sequences listed, roughly 50% were seen once. Notes on the study in general: For convalescent patients, 304 of the 307 vaccine-specific clones analyzed were classified as spike mono-reactive.

The genes are TRBV19 and TRBJ1-1; tentatively, D is TRBD1 (6 bases). The sample taken for sequencing was CD4+ T cells from blood, cultured in vitro. The receptor comes from a human donor who had recovered from COVID-19. The CDR3 bases are TGTGCCAGTTCCGACAGGCCCAACACTGAAGCTTTCTTT. The encoded protein is CASSDRPNTEAFF.